Presented here are 27 T cell receptor beta chains from one specimen sequenced in a study of spatial heterogeneity in lung cancer. Time point described: sample taken at primary tumor resection. TCRdb re-called the 5' RACE reads with MiXCR, one entry per CDR3 protein. The sample shows 35,000 to 40,000 distinct CDR3 sequences, approximately 6.8% of them seen only once. The starting material was PBMCs, obtained at surgery. The receptors were gathered from a female donor with early-stage non-small cell lung cancer.

This clonotype has ten or more counts. This chain joins TRBV7-8 and TRBJ1-4, with D perhaps TRBD1 (6 bases). Germline-derived CDR1 and CDR2 are SGHVS and FQNEAQ. The CDR3 consists of 19 residues. V shed 2 bases and J shed 2 bases, with 21 bases lying between them. The CDR3 loop reads CASSLRRPGAHRTNEKLFF. In DNA form, the CDR3 reads TGTGCCAGCAGCTTACGGAGACCGGGGGCCCACCGGACTAATGAAAAACTGTTTTTT.

This clonotype was detected many times. The chain links TRBV5-1 to TRBJ1-1, with a possible D match to TRBD1 (5 bases). The CDR3 consists of 12 residues. Deletions cut 2 bases from V and 7 bases from J, with 9 bases between. The V gene's germline CDR1 is SGHRS and CDR2 YFSETQ. CDR3 in amino acids: CASSFRGSEAFF. The CDR3 DNA sequence: TGCGCCAGCAGCTTTCGGGGGAGTGAAGCTTTCTTT.

The chain recombines TRBV10-3 with TRBJ2-7; D unclear. The CDR3 contains 15 residues. The V gene lost 3 bases and the J gene lost 5 bases, with 17 bases spanning the gap. From germline, CDR1 is ENHRY and CDR2 SYGVKD. CDR3 loop: CAISEPQRRSHEQYF. The CDR3, as DNA: TGTGCCATCAGTGAACCCCAGAGACGGTCCCACGAGCAGTACTTC.

This clonotype was observed many times. This chain connects TRBV12-3 or TRBV12-4 to TRBJ2-7, with 11 bases identical to TRBD2. With V trimmed by 2 bases and J by 6 bases, 6 bases remained unmatched. This CDR3 has 15 residues. The CDR3 nucleotides are TGTGCCAGCAGTTTACGACTAGCGGGGTTCGGCGAGCAGTACTTC. This codes for CASSLRLAGFGEQYF.

The chain combines TRBV20-1 with TRBJ2-3; D is uncertain. There are 16 residues in the CDR3. V was shortened by 0 bases and J by 0 bases, with 13 bases between the two germline ends. The V gene's germline CDR1 is DFQATT and CDR2 SNEGSKA (reference sequence). The CDR3 nucleotides are TGCAGTGCTAGAGATCTGTCAAAGACTAGCACAGATACGCAGTATTTT. Translating gives CSARDLSKTSTDTQYF.

This clonotype was counted ten times or more. This chain connects TRBV21-1 to TRBJ2-1; the table gives TRBD1 as D, unverified against the DNA. TRBV21-1 is listed as a pseudogene. The CDR3 extends over 15 amino acids. CDR3 coding DNA: TGTGCCAGCAGCGTCCGGGACAGGGTGGTAAATGAGCAGTTCTTC. Encoded protein: CASSVRDRVVNEQFF.

This sequence joins TRBV5-1 and TRBJ2-3; weak D call: TRBD2 (6 bases). This CDR3 contains 15 residues. V lost 3 bases and J 2 bases, leaving 13 bases between the germline ends. Per the germline V gene, CDR1 is SGHRS and CDR2 is YFSETQ. This chain's CDR3 is CASSSPGLTTDTQYF. DNA for the CDR3: TGCGCCAGCAGCTCCCCGGGACTCACCACAGATACGCAGTATTTT.

This clonotype came up many times. The chain links TRBV7-6 to TRBJ2-2, with 9 bases lining up with TRBD1. Germline loops: CDR1 SGHVS, CDR2 FNYEAQ. V dropped 1 base and J dropped 9; count of bases not matched to a gene: 9. There are 16 residues in the CDR3. The CDR3 loop is CASSLVQQGASWELFF. CDR3 in DNA: TGTGCCAGCAGCTTAGTCCAACAGGGGGCCTCGTGGGAGCTGTTTTTT.

This clonotype was observed at least ten times. The chain employs TRBV18 and TRBJ1-6; 8 bases map to TRBD1. The V gene's germline CDR1 is KGHSH and CDR2 LQKENI. Losses at the gene ends were 1 base for V and 5 bases for J; bases not matched to a gene: 1. This CDR3 comprises 15 residues. This CDR3 reads CASSPRGQDNSPLHF. CDR3 nucleotides: TGTGCCAGCTCACCACGGGGACAGGATAATTCACCCCTCCACTTT.

This clonotype has a count of ten or more. The chain recombines TRBV12-3 or TRBV12-4 with TRBJ2-4; 7 bases line up with TRBD2. The CDR3 spans 18 residues. V trimming: 3 bases; J trimming: 0 bases; junction bases outside the gene matches: 11. CDR3 region: CASSLLAETVLAKNIQYF. The CDR3 nucleotides are TGTGCCAGCAGTTTGCTAGCGGAGACTGTTCTAGCCAAAAACATTCAGTACTTC.

This clonotype was detected many times. Mismatch with germline at one junction end may stem from a read error. This chain joins TRBV11-3 and TRBJ2-7; 9 bases fit TRBD1. The CDR3 totals 12 residues. Germline values: CDR1 SGHNT, CDR2 YENEEA. The DNA for the CDR3 is TGTGCCAGCAGCCTAGACAGGGGGGAGCAGTACTTC. This gives the protein CASSLDRGEQYF.

This clonotype showed up many times. The chain joins TRBV2 to TRBJ1-1; unclear D gene. The ends were cut back, 5 bases at V and 0 bases at J, with 7 bases in the middle. Germline loops: CDR1 SNHLY, CDR2 FYNNEI. The CDR3 sequence is 13 residues long. The CDR3 region is CASSLAMNTEAFF. As DNA, the CDR3 is TGTGCCAGCAGTTTAGCTATGAACACTGAAGCTTTCTTT.

This clonotype was recorded many times. The rearrangement links TRBV29-1 to TRBJ2-7; D may be TRBD1 (6 bases). Germline V gene sequence: CDR1 SQVTM, CDR2 ANQGSEA. The CDR3 totals 13 residues. V lost 4 bases and J lost 1, with 11 bases in between. CDR3 coding DNA: TGCAGCGTTGGGCCAGGACAGTCCTACGAGCAGTACTTC. Residues: CSVGPGQSYEQYF.

This clonotype was recorded many times. The CDR3 DNA reads as TGCGCCAGCAGAGACAGGGTGGGGACAGATACGCAGTATTTT. It is translated as CASRDRVGTDTQYF. This chain links TRBV5-1 with TRBJ2-3, with 7 nucleotides matching TRBD1. Looked up from germline, CDR1 is SGHRS and CDR2 is YFSETQ. Germline trimming cut 5 bases from V and 3 bases from J; bases unmatched to any gene: 6. The CDR3 is 14 residues long.

This clonotype has ten or more counts. J is TRBJ2-1 and V is TRBV5-1; no definite D call. This CDR3 has 13 amino acids. From germline, CDR1 is SGHRS and CDR2 YFSETQ. The V end was cut by 0 bases, the J end by 7 bases, with 8 bases between. The CDR3 nucleotides are TGCGCCAGCAGCTTGGCAGCCGGGAATGAGCAGTTCTTC. Its translation is CASSLAAGNEQFF.

The V and J genes are TRBV20-1 and TRBJ1-2; D gene ambiguous. This CDR3 spans 12 amino acids. In germline, CDR1 is DFQATT, CDR2 SNEGSKA (reference sequence). V shed 0 bases and J shed 3 bases, with 5 bases lying between them. The CDR3 coding sequence is TGCAGTGCTAGAGATCTTTACTATGGCTACACCTTC. Amino acid sequence: CSARDLYYGYTF.

This clonotype was observed a few times. This rearrangement joins TRBV5-1 to TRBJ2-3; TRBD2 aligns across 11 bases. The CDR3 is made up of 16 amino acids. Germline loops: CDR1 SGHRS, CDR2 YFSETQ. With V trimmed by 2 bases and J by 5 bases, 7 bases remained unmatched. The CDR3 nucleotides are TGCGCCAGCAGCTTTTACGATAGCGGGAGGGGAGATACGCAGTATTTT. Translation: CASSFYDSGRGDTQYF.

This clonotype was observed at least ten times. This chain links TRBV3-1 with TRBJ2-3; a weak D match, TRBD1 (6 bases). The germline V gene encodes CDR1 LGHDT and CDR2 YNNKEL (reference sequence). V lost 5 bases and J 2 bases, leaving 17 bases between the germline ends. The CDR3 has 16 residues. CDR3 DNA sequence: TGTGCCAGCAGCTATCACGCGCCAGGGGTCACAGATACGCAGTATTTT. It specifies CASSYHAPGVTDTQYF.

In this sample, this clonotype turned up many times. The chain combines TRBV7-9 with TRBJ2-2; 9 positions match TRBD1. The CDR3 contains 19 residues. J was trimmed by 5 bases and V by 3 bases; bases with no gene match: 16. Germline CDR1 SEHNR, CDR2 FQNEAQ (reference sequence). The CDR3 reads CASSFRVRGQGMNTGELFF. CDR3 bases: TGTGCCAGCAGCTTCCGGGTGCGGGGACAGGGTATGAATACCGGGGAGCTGTTTTTT.

This clonotype was found many times. This chain uses TRBV18 with TRBJ2-1; 9 positions match TRBD1. The trim removed 3 bases at V and 1 base at J, leaving 4 bases unmatched. From germline, CDR1 is KGHSH and CDR2 LQKENI. CDR3 length: 16 residues. The CDR3 region is CASSPLGTGSYNEQFF. The DNA for the CDR3 is TGTGCCAGCTCACCCCTCGGGACAGGGTCCTACAATGAGCAGTTCTTC.

This clonotype was counted many times. The CDR3 spells CASSQGGRYNSPLHF. In nucleotides, the CDR3 is TGTGCCAGCAGCCAAGGCGGTCGTTATAATTCACCCCTCCACTTT. J is TRBJ1-6 and V is TRBV3-1; D remains unclear. Trimming took off 1 base at V and 4 bases at J, with 8 bases between the two ends. CDR1 is LGHDT and CDR2 is YNNKEL in the germline V gene (reference sequence). The CDR3 spans 15 residues. The full variable domain, its missing parts supplied by reference TRBV3-1 and TRBJ1-6, is DTAVSQTPKYLVTQMGNDKSIKCEQNLGHDTMYWYKQDSKKFLKIMFSYNNKELIINETVPNRFSPKSPDKAHLNLHINSLELGDSAVYFCASSQGGRYNSPLHFGNGTRLTVT.

This clonotype occurred many times. The chain employs TRBV6-1 and TRBJ1-1; 10 bases line up with TRBD1. The V gene end was trimmed by 8 bases and the J gene end by 4 bases; junction bases not matched to a gene: 13. Per germline, CDR1 MNHNS and CDR2 SASEGT. The CDR3 has 16 amino acids. CDR3 sequence reads: CASRPSDRGEGTEAFF. As DNA, the CDR3 is TGTGCCAGCCGACCTTCGGACAGGGGGGAGGGCACTGAAGCTTTCTTT.

This clonotype was picked up many times. V usage is TRBV5-1 and J usage is TRBJ2-7; D remains ambiguous. The CDR3 is made up of 15 amino acids. Germline values: CDR1 SGHRS, CDR2 YFSETQ. The V and J ends lost 0 bases and 2 bases respectively, with 12 bases between them. CDR3 sequence (DNA): TGCGCCAGCAGCTTGGATCCCGGGCGGCCCTACGAGCAGTACTTC. Its protein is CASSLDPGRPYEQYF.

This clonotype was seen ten or more times. The rearrangement uses TRBV5-1 and TRBJ2-6, with 8 bases matching TRBD1. CDR1 and CDR2 (germline): SGHRS, YFSETQ. V trimming: 4 bases; J trimming: 2 bases; junction bases outside the gene matches: 5. The CDR3 has 16 amino acids. DNA of the CDR3: TGCGCCAGCAGCAACCAGACAGGGGCTGGGGCCAACGTCCTGACTTTC. Its protein is CASSNQTGAGANVLTF.

This clonotype was counted ten times or more. This chain connects TRBV7-6 to TRBJ2-3, with D possibly being TRBD1 (5 bases). This CDR3 region has 16 residues. Per the germline V gene, CDR1 is SGHVS and CDR2 is FNYEAQ. Between the trimmed V and J ends, which lost 0 bases and 0 bases, there was a span of 10 bases. The CDR3 region has the DNA TGTGCCAGCAGCTTAGCGACAAGGGGTAGCACAGATACGCAGTATTTT. Its translation: CASSLATRGSTDTQYF.

This clonotype was recorded many times. The CDR3, as DNA: TGTGCCAGCAGCCCCGCGGAGGGGGAGCTGTTTTTT. Translating gives CASSPAEGELFF. The chain is built from TRBV28 and TRBJ2-2; D is ambiguous. Germline CDR1 and CDR2: MDHEN and SYDVKM. The CDR3 length is 12 residues. The V end lost 6 bases, the J end lost 8 bases, and 10 bases lay between the germline ends.

This clonotype occurred a few times. The chain uses TRBV5-1 and TRBJ1-4; the D is unclear. Between the trimmed V and J ends, which lost 0 bases and 2 bases, there was a span of 5 bases. CDR1 and CDR2 from the germline V gene are SGHRS and YFSETQ. This CDR3 is 14 amino acids long. This CDR3 is CASSLEGTNEKLFF. The CDR3 bases are TGCGCCAGCAGCTTGGAGGGCACTAATGAAAAACTGTTTTTT.